The source of this T cell receptor (beta chain) is a study of T cell responses to AZD1222 COVID-19 vaccine (dated by TCRdb to about 2021). Study-wide context: A total of approximately 230 trial participants underwent TCR sequencing, of whom 207 received two doses of AZD1222 and about 25 received two doses of the MenACWY control vaccine. Trial participants were enrolled by age into subgroups of 18-55, 56-69 and 70-plus years, and around 150, 29 and 61 TCR-sequenced participants, respectively, were included in these subgroups.

Results the study describes overall, beyond this receptor: Because no samples from the day 14 peak response were available, repertoires could be characterized only after the peak T cell response. The 56-69-year group was small, and its depth increase did not reach significance, likely because of low power. Conclusions about previously exposed vaccinees are limited because only a handful of AZD1222 recipients were SARS-CoV-2 seropositive at baseline. Epitopes outside the regions mutated in the B.1.351 and B.1.1.7 variants were reportedly recognized by nearly half of the unique spike-specific TCRs. Participants were mostly white British, with more females than males. The authors suggested clonal diversity may have been underestimated. Vaccine-associated CD4 TCRs spanned the whole spike protein, with dominant responses in regions 160-218 and 743-854. After two AZD1222 doses, spike-specific TCR breadth and depth were significantly higher than at day 0 and than in MenACWY recipients.

This specimen's time point label, per the study, means: about 28 days (+/-7) after the second vaccine dose. AZD1222 recipients whose second dose came at about 4 weeks and those whose second dose came at about 12 weeks were combined into one group, since spike-specific TCR depth and breadth did not differ between the two schedules. Vaccinee samples were obtained from the UK trials COV001 and COV002, which included a single-blind randomized controlled phase 2/3 trial of AZD1222 (ChAdOx1 nCoV-19) in healthy adults. For TCRbeta chain sequencing, PBMC samples were collected from trial participants at day 0 and at day 28 after the second dose. The CDR3, from cysteine to phenylalanine, totals 14 residues. The kept DNA is CDR3 alone, 42 bases in frame from the first base. V has 5 bases trimmed and J has 3 bases trimmed; junction bases matching no gene number 6. The germline V gene (reference sequence) specifies GTSNPN as CDR1 and SVGIG as CDR2.

Points on this clone: Its binding antigen is unknown. Base qualities are not at hand, and no much larger clone is one base apart.

The CDR3 regions of human TCRbeta chains were analyzed by immunosequencing. The authors processed their data as follows. TCRs in the repertoires were compared against a reference library of SARS-CoV-2-specific TCRs that had been generated with the MIRA antigen-specificity platform. Breadth meant the fraction of unique TCRs that were SARS-CoV-2-associated, whereas depth meant the fraction of total T cells that were SARS-CoV-2-associated. Using the MIRA data, each spike-specific TCR was mapped to the spike region that the TCR reacts to and placed in a CD4 or CD8 class. Log10-transformed breadth and depth values were compared by one-way ANOVA with Sidak's multiple comparisons tests. TCRdb holds this immuneACCESS table with in-frame rearrangements only. Some clones are missing; in checked studies, unresolved V genes explain under half, and the rest has no known cause. V and J calls and clone size are given by that table; D and trimming were obtained from the DNA. The sample table contains some 150,000 clones; only one count was recorded for under 95% of them. The ten largest clones add up to roughly 3.3% of the sample.

This clonotype was obtained from an adult who received the AZD1222 COVID-19 vaccine. The sequence links TRBV30 to TRBJ1-2; 10 central bases correspond to TRBD1. The specimen was peripheral blood, collected 28 days after the second AZD1222 dose. DNA sequence: TGTGCCTGGGAAGGACAGGGGGTTTACTATGGCTACACCTTC. This codes for CAWEGQGVYYGYTF. Full variable domain (CDR3 extended with the reference TRBV30 and TRBJ1-2 proteins): SQTIHQWPATLVQPVGSPLSLECTVEGTSNPNLYWYRQAAGRGLQLLFYSVGIGQISSEVPQNLSASRPQDRQFILSSKKLLLSDSGFYLCAWEGQGVYYGYTFGSGTRLTVV.